This T cell receptor beta chain was found in a study of CD8 T cells in ankylosing spondylitis. Trimming took off 2 bases at V and 7 bases at J, with 12 bases between the two ends. Germline lookup yields CDR1 DFQATT and CDR2 SNEGSKA (reference sequence). The CDR3 is 14 amino acids. Of note for this clonotype: Its antigen remains unknown.

Study-wide points: A TCR beta motif of seven or eight highly homologous variants appeared characteristic of ankylosing spondylitis blood.

TCRdb reprocessed the 5' RACE reads with MiXCR, giving one entry per CDR3 protein. There are about 750,000 distinct CDR3 sequences in the sample; roughly 19% occur only once, and around 20% lies in the top ten. The rearrangement joins TRBV20-1 to TRBJ1-6; D gene ambiguous. Sequencing was done on a sample of blood, either unsorted or a sorted T cell fraction (not recorded which). This TCR was sampled from a male donor with ankylosing spondylitis. CDR3 nucleotides: TGCAGTGCTAGAAGCAAGGGTCCCAATTCACCCCTCCACTTT. Translating it yields CSARSKGPNSPLHF.